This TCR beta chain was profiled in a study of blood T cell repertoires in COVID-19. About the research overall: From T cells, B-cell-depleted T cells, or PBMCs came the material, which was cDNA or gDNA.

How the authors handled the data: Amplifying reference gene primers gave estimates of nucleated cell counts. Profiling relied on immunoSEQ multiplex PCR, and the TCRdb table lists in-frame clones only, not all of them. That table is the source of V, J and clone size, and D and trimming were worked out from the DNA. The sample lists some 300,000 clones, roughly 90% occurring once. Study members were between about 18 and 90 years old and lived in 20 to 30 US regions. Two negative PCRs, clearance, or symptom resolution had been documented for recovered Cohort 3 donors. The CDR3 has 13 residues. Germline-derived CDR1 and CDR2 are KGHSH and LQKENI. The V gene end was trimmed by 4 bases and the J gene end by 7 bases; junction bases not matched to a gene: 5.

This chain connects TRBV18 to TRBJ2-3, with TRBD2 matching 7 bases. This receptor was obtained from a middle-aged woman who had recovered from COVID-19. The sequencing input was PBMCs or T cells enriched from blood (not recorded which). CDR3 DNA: TGTGCCAGCTCACGTGAAGCGGGGAATACGCAGTATTTT. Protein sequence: CASSREAGNTQYF.